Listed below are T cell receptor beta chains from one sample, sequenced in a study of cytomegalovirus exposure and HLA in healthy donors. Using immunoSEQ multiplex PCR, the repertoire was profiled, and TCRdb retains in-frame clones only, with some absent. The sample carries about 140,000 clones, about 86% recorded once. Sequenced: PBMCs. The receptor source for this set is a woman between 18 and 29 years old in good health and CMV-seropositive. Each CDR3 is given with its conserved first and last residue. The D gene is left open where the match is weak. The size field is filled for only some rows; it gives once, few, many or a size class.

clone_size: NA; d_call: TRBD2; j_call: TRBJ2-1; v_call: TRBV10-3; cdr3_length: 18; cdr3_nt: TGTGCCATCAGTGAGTCCCTAGCGGGGGGGAGCTCCTACAATGAGCAGTTCTTC; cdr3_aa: CAISESLAGGSSYNEQFF
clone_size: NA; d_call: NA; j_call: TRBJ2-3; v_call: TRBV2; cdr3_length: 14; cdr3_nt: TGTGCCAGCACTACTACTAGAAACACAGATACGCAGTATTTT; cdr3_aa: CASTTTRNTDTQYF
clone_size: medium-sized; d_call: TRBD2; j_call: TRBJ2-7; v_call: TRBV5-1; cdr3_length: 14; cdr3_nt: TGCGCCAGCAGAGGACCGGGGGGGCACTACGAGCAGTACTTC; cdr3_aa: CASRGPGGHYEQYF
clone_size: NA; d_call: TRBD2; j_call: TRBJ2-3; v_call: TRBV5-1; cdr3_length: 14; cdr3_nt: TGCGCCAGCTCGGCTAGCGGGGGAACAGATACGCAGTATTTT; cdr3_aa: CASSASGGTDTQYF
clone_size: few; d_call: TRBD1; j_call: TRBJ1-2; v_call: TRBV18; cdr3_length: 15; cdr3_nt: TGTGCCAGCTCACCAGATACAGGGGGAAAGTGGGGCTACACCTTC; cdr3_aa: CASSPDTGGKWGYTF
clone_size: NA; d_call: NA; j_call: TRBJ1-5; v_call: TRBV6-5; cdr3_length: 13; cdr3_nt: TGTGCCAGCAGATTTACTTTGAACCAGCCCCAGCATTTT; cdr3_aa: CASRFTLNQPQHF
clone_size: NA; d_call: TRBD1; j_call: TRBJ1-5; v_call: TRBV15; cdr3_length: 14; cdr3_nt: TGTGCCACCAGCAGGGGAGACAGGGCCTGGCCCCAGCATTTT; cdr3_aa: CATSRGDRAWPQHF
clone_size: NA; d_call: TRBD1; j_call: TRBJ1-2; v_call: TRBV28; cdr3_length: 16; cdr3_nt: TGTGCCAGCAGTTTGACAGGGGGCGCCCCGATCACTCGCTACACCTTC; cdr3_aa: CASSLTGGAPITRYTF
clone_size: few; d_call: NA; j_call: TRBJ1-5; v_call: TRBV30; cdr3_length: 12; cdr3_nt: TGTGCCTGCCGGGGGATCGGTCAGCCCCAGCATTTT; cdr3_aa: CACRGIGQPQHF
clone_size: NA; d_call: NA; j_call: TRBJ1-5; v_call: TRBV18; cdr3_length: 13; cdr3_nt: TGTGCCAGCTCACCGCAGGTCGACCAGCCCCAGCATTTT; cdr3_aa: CASSPQVDQPQHF
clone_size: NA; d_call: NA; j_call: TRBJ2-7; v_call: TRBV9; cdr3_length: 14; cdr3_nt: TGTGCCAGCAGCACCACCGGAGGGCTAGACGAGCAGTACTTC; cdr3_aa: CASSTTGGLDEQYF
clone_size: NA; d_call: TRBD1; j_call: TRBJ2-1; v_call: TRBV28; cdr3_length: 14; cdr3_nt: TGTGCCAGCAGTTCCTGGACAGGGGGAAATGAGCAGTTCTTC; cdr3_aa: CASSSWTGGNEQFF
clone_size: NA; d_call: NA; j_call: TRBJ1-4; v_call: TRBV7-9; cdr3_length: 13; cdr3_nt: TGTGCCAGCAGCTTAGCAGGGGATGAAAAACTGTTTTTT; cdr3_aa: CASSLAGDEKLFF
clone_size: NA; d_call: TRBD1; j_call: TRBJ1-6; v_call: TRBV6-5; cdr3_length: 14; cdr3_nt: TGTGCCAGCACCCGTACAGGGGGCGATTCACCCCTCCACTTT; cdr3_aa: CASTRTGGDSPLHF
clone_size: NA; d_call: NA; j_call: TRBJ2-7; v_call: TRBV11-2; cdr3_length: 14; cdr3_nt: TGTGCCAGCAGCCACCCGCTGGACTCCCACGAGCAGTACTTC; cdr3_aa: CASSHPLDSHEQYF
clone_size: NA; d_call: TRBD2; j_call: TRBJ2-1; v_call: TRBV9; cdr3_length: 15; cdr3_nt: TGTGCCAGCAGCTCCGGGGCGGGAGGACTCAATGAGCAGTTCTTC; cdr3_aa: CASSSGAGGLNEQFF
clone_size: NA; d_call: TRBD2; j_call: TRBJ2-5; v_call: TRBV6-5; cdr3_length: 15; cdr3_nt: TGTGCCAGCAGTTATTCTCCGGGGGGTCAAGAGACCCAGTACTTC; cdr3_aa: CASSYSPGGQETQYF
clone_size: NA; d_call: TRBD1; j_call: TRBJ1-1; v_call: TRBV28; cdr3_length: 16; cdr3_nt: TGTGCCAGCAGTCCCCCGGGACAGGGGATGAACACTGAAGCTTTCTTT; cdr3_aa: CASSPPGQGMNTEAFF
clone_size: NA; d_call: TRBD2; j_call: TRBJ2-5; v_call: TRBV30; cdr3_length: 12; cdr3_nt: TGTGCCTGTAGCGGGGAGCAAGAGACCCAGTACTTC; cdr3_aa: CACSGEQETQYF
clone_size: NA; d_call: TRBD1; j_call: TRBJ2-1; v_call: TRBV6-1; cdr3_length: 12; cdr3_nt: TGTGCCAGCAGGGACAGGTGGAATGAGCAGTTCTTC; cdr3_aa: CASRDRWNEQFF
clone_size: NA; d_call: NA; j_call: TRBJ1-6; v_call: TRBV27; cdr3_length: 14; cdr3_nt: TGTGCCAGCAGTCTAGGAGGGTTTCGTTCACCCCTCCACTTT; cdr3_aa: CASSLGGFRSPLHF
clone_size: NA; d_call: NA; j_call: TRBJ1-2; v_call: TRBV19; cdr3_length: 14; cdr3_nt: TGTGCCAGTAGTCTACCTTGGGAGGGGTATGGCTACACCTTC; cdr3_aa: CASSLPWEGYGYTF
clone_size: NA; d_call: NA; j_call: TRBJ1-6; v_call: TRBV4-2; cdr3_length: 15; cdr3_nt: TGTGCCAGCAGCCAAGATAAATCGTATAATTCACCCCTCCACTTT; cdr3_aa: CASSQDKSYNSPLHF
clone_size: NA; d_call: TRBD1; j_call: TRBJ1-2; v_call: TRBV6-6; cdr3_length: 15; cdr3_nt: TGTGCCAGCAGTGGTCCCGGGACAGGGAGAAAGGGCTACACCTTC; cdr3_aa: CASSGPGTGRKGYTF
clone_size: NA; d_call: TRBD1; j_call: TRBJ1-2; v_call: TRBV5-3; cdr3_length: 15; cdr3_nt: TGTGCCAGAAGCTGCCAGGGGACAGGGGTCTATGGCTACACCTTC; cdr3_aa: CARSCQGTGVYGYTF
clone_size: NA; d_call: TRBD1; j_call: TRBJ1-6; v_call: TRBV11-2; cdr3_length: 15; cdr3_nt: TGTGCCAGCAGCCACCCGACAGGGCCCAATTCACCCCTCCACTTT; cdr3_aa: CASSHPTGPNSPLHF
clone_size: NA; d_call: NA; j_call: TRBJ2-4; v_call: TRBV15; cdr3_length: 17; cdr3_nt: TGTGCCACCAGCAGAGATAGTGGTTATTTAGCCAAAAACATTCAGTACTTC; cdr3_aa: CATSRDSGYLAKNIQYF
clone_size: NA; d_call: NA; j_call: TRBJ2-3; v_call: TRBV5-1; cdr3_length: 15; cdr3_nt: TGCGCCAGCAGCTTGGGGTGGACTACCCCAGATACGCAGTATTTT; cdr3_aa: CASSLGWTTPDTQYF
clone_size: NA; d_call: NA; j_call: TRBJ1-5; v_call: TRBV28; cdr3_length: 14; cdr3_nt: TGTGCCAGCAGTTTCCCACAGGGCAATCAGCCCCAGCATTTT; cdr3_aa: CASSFPQGNQPQHF
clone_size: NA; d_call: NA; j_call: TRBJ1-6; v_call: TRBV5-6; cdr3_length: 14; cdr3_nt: TGTGCCAGCAGCTTGCTCGAAGCCAATTCACCCCTCCACTTT; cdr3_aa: CASSLLEANSPLHF
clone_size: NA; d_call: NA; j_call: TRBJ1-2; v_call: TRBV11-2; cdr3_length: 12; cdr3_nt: TGTGCCAGCAGCCAAGAGGAATATGGCTACACCTTC; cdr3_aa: CASSQEEYGYTF
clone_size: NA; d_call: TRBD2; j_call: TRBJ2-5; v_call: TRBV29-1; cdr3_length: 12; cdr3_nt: TGCAGCGCGGGACTAGCGAGAGAGACCCAGTACTTC; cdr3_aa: CSAGLARETQYF
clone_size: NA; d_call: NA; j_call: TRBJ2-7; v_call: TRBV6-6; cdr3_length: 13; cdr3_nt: TGTGCCAGCAGTCCGACTAGTTTCCACGAGCAGTACTTC; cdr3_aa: CASSPTSFHEQYF
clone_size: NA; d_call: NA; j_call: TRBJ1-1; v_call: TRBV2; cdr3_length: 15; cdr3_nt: TGTGCCAGCAGTGATATGGGGCAGCAGAACACTGAAGCTTTCTTT; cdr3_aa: CASSDMGQQNTEAFF
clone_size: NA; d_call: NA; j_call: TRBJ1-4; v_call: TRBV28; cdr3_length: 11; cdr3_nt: TGTGCCACCTCCTTTAATGAAAAACTGTTTTTT; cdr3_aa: CATSFNEKLFF
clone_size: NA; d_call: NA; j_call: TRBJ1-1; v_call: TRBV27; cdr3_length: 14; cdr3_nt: TGTGCCAGCAGTTTACAGGGTTCGCGCACTGAAGCTTTCTTT; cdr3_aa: CASSLQGSRTEAFF
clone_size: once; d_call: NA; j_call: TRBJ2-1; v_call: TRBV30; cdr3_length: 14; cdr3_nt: TGTGCCTGCCTACGGGGGGCATCAGACAATGAGCAGTTCTTC; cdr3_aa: CACLRGASDNEQFF
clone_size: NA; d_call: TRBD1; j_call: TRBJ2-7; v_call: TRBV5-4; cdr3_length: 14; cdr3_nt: TGTGCCAGCAGCCGGGACAGGGGTAGCGACGAGCAGTACTTC; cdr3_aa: CASSRDRGSDEQYF
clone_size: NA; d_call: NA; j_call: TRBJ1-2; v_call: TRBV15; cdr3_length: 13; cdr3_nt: TGTGCCACCAGCTTTCAGGGAGGGGACGGCTACACCTTC; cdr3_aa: CATSFQGGDGYTF
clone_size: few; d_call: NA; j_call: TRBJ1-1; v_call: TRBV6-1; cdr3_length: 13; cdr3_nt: TGTGCCAGCACTAATGACAGGAACACTGAAGCTTTCTTT; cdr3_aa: CASTNDRNTEAFF
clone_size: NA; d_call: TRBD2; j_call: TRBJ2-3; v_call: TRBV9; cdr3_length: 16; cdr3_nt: TGTGCCAGCAGCGTTGCTGCGGGGGGGTCCACAGATACGCAGTATTTT; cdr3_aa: CASSVAAGGSTDTQYF
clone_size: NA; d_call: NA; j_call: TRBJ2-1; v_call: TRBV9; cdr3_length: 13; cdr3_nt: TGTGCCAGCAGCGGGAGCTCCTACAATGAGCAGTTCTTC; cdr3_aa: CASSGSSYNEQFF
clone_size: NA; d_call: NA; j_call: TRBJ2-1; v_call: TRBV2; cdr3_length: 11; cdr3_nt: TGTGCCAGCAGTGATTCGTATGAGCAGTTCTTC; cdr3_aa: CASSDSYEQFF
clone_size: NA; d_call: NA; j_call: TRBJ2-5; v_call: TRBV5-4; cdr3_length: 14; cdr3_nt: TGTGCCAGCAGCGCGACAGCGGGTCAAGAGACCCAGTACTTC; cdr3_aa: CASSATAGQETQYF
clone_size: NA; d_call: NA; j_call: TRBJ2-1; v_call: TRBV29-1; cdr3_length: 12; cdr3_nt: TGCAGCGTGGGACGGGAGTACAATGAGCAGTTCTTC; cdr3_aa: CSVGREYNEQFF
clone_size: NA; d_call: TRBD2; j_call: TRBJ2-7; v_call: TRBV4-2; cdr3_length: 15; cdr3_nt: TGTGCCAGCAGCCAAGATGGAGCGGGAGGCTACGAGCAGTACTTC; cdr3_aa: CASSQDGAGGYEQYF
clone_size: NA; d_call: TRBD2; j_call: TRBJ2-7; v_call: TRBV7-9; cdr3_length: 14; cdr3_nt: TGTGCCAGCAGGAGGAGCGGGAGCTCTTACGAGCAGTACTTC; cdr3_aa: CASRRSGSSYEQYF
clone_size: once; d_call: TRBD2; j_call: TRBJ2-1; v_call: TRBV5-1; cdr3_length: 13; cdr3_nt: TGCGCCAGCAGCCTAGCGGGAGTCGGTGAGCAGTTCTTC; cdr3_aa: CASSLAGVGEQFF
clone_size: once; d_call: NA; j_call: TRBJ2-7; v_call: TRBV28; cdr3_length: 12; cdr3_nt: TGTGCCAGCAGTTTAACTTCGGTCGAGCAGTACTTC; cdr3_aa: CASSLTSVEQYF
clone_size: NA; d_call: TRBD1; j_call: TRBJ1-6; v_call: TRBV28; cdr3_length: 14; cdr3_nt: TGTGCCAGCAGTGGAACAGGGGGTTATTCACCCCTCCACTTT; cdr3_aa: CASSGTGGYSPLHF
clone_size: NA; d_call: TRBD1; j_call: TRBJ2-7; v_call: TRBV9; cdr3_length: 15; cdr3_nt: TGTGCCAGCAGCTCGGGACAGGGGTCCTCCTACGAGCAGTACTTC; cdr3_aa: CASSSGQGSSYEQYF
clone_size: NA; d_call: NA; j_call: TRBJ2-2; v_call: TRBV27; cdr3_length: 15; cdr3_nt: TGTGCCAGCAGAGCCCGTTACGCGAACACCGGGGAGCTGTTTTTT; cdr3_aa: CASRARYANTGELFF
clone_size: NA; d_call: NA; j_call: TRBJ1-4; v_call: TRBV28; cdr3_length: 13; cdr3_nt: TGTGCCAGTGCACGGGGGAGAGAGGAAAAACTGTTTTTT; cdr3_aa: CASARGREEKLFF
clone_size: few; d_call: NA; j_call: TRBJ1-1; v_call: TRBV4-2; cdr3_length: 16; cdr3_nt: TGTGCCAGCAGCCAAGATGAGAACAGGAGGAACACTGAAGCTTTCTTT; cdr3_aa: CASSQDENRRNTEAFF
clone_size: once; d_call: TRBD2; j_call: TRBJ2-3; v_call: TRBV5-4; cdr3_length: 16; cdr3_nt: TGTGCCAGCAGCTTGCCAACTAGCGGGGGGACAGATACGCAGTATTTT; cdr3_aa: CASSLPTSGGTDTQYF
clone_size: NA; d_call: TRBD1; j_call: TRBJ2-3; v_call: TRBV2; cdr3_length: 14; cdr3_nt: TGTGCCAGCACGCGACAGGGGGACACAGATACGCAGTATTTT; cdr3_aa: CASTRQGDTDTQYF
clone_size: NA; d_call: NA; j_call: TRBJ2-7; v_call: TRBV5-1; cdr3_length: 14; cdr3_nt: TGCGCCAGCAGCCTGTCCCGGGACATCGGCGAGCAGTACTTC; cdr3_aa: CASSLSRDIGEQYF
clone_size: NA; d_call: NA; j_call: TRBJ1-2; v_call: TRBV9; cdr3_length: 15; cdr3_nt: TGTGCCAGCAGCGTAGGTGGGGGACTGGCCTATGGCTACACCTTC; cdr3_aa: CASSVGGGLAYGYTF
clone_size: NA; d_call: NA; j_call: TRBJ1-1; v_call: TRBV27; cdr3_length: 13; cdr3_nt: TGTGCCAGCAGCCGTACAGGGTTCACTGAAGCTTTCTTT; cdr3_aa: CASSRTGFTEAFF